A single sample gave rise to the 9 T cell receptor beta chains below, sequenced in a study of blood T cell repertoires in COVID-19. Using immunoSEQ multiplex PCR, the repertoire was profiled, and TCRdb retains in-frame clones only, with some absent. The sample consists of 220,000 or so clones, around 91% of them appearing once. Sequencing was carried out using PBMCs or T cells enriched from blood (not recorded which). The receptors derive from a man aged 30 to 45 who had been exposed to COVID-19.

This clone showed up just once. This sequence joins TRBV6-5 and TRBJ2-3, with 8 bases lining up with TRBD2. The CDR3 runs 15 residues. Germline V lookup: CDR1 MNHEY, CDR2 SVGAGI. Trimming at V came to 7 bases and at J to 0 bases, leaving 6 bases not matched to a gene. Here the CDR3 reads CASKAGGPSTDTQYF. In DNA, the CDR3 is TGTGCCAGCAAGGCGGGAGGACCTAGCACAGATACGCAGTATTTT.

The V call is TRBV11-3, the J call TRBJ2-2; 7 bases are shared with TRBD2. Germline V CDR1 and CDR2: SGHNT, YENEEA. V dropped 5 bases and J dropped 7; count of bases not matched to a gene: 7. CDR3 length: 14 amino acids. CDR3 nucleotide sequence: TGTGCCAGCAGCATAGGACTAGTGCACGGGGAGCTGTTTTTT. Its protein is CASSIGLVHGELFF.

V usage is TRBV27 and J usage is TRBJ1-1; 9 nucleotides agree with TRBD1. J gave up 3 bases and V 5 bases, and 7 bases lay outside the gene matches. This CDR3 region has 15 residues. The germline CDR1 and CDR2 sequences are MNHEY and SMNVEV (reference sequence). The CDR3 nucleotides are TGTGCCAGCAGTGCCGACAGGGGGTGGGACACTGAAGCTTTCTTT. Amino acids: CASSADRGWDTEAFF.

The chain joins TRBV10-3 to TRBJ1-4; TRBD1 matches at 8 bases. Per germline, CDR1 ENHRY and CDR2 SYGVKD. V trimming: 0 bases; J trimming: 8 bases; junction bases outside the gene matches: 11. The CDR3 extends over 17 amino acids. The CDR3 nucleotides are TGTGCCATCAGTGAGTCGAGTGGACAGGGCAGAGGGGAAAAACTGTTTTTT. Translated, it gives CAISESSGQGRGEKLFF.

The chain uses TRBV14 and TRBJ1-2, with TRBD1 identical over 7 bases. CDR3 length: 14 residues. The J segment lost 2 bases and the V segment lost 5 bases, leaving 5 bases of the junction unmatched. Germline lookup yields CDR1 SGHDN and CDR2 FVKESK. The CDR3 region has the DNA TGTGCCAGCAGCACCAGGGGGACAAACTATGGCTACACCTTC. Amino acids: CASSTRGTNYGYTF.

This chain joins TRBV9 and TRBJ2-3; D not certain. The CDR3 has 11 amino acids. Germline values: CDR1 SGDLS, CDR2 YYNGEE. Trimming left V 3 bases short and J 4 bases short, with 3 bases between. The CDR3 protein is CASSASDTQYF. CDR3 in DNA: TGTGCCAGCAGCGCATCAGATACGCAGTATTTT.

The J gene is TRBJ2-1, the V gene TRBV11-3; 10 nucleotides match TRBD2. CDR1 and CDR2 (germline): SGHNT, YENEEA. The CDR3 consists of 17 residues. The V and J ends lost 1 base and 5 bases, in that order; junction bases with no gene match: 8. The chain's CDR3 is CASSLVGASGGHNEQFF. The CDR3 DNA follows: TGTGCCAGCAGCTTAGTGGGGGCTAGCGGGGGTCACAATGAGCAGTTCTTC.

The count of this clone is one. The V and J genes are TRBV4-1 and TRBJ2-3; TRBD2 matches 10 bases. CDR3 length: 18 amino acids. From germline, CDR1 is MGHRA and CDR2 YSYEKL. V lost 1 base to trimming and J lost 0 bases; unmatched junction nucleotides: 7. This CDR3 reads CASSQGIAGGASTDTQYF. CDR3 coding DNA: TGCGCCAGCAGCCAAGGGATAGCGGGGGGCGCTAGCACAGATACGCAGTATTTT.

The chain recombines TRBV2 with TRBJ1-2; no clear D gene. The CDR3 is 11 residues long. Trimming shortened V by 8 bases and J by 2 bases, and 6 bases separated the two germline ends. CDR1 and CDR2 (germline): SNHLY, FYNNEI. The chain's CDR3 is CASSLNYGYTF. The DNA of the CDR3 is TGTGCCAGCTCATTGAACTATGGCTACACCTTC.